These 5 T cell receptor beta chains were all obtained from the same sample, sequenced in a study of cytomegalovirus exposure and HLA in healthy donors. The PCR contained 60 Vbeta and 13 Jbeta primers. Produced via immunoSEQ multiplex PCR; TCRdb's table is partial and in-frame only. This sample carries about 210,000 clones, about 77% of them seen once, and the ten largest clones take about 0.47%. Sequences were obtained from PBMCs. The receptors derive from a boy between 10 and 17 years old in good health and CMV-seronegative.

V and J are TRBV30 and TRBJ1-2; TRBD1 might be the D (6 bases). The CDR3 is made up of 15 amino acids. V lost 0 bases, J lost 5 bases, and 16 bases lay in between. Per germline, CDR1 GTSNPN and CDR2 SVGIG (reference sequence). CDR3 nucleotide sequence: TGTGCCTGGAGTGTACGGATTGGGGGCGTATATGGCTACACCTTC. Encoded protein: CAWSVRIGGVYGYTF.

The V gene is TRBV9, the J gene TRBJ1-5; 7 bases agree with TRBD1. Per germline, CDR1 SGDLS and CDR2 YYNGEE. Trimming removed 3 bases from V and 2 bases from J; junction bases left unmatched: 2. The CDR3 covers 14 residues. CDR3 loop: CASSAGQGNQPQHF. For the CDR3, the DNA is TGTGCCAGCAGCGCAGGACAGGGCAATCAGCCCCAGCATTTT.

This chain links TRBV7-2 with TRBJ2-7; 8 nucleotides agree with TRBD1. The CDR3 covers 16 residues. Germline V gene data show CDR1 as SGHTA and CDR2 as FQGNSA. With V trimmed by 5 bases and J by 3 bases, 12 bases remained unmatched. The CDR3 here is CASSRSSGTGLYEQYF. The DNA of the CDR3 is TGTGCCAGCAGCAGATCTTCCGGGACAGGTCTCTACGAGCAGTACTTC.

J is TRBJ2-7 and V is TRBV5-6, with D possibly TRBD2 on 6 matching bases. The CDR3 totals 12 residues. Per germline, CDR1 SGHDT and CDR2 YYEEEE. V was clipped by 0 bases and J by 6 bases, with 7 bases between them. Here the CDR3 DNA reads TGTGCCAGCAGCTTGGCCGGGGGCGAGCAGTACTTC. This codes for CASSLAGGEQYF. The full variable domain, completed using reference TRBV5-6 and TRBJ2-7, is DAGVTQSPTHLIKTRGQQVTLRCSPKSGHDTVSWYQQALGQGPQFIFQYYEEEERQRGNFPDRFSGHQFPNYSSELNVNALLLGDSALYLCASSLAGGEQYFGPGTRLTVT.

V usage is TRBV4-1 and J usage is TRBJ1-1; D possibly corresponds to TRBD1 (6 bases). The CDR3 is 13 residues long. Germline lookup yields CDR1 MGHRA and CDR2 YSYEKL. The V end was cut by 4 bases, the J end by 3 bases, with 9 bases between. This CDR3 is CASSLTGYTEAFF. Written as DNA, the CDR3 is TGCGCCAGCAGCCTCACAGGGTACACTGAAGCTTTCTTT.